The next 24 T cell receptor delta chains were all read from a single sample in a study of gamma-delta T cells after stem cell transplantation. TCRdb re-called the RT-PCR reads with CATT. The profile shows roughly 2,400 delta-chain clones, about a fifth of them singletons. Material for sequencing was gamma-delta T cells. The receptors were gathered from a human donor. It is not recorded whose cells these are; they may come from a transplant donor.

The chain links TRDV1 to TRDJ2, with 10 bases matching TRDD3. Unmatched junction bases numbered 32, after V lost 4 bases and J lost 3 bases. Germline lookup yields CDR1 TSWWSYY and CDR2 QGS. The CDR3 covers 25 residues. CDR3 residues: CALGVLSSSILYWGIPGPLTAQLFF. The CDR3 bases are TGTGCTCTTGGGGTCCTTTCTTCCTCCATCTTGTACTGGGGGATCCCGGGGCCCCTGACAGCACAACTCTTCTTT.

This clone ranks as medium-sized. CDR3 in amino acids: CACDTPTGGYASSWDTRQMFF. The DNA for the CDR3 is TGTGCCTGTGACACCCCTACTGGGGGATACGCAAGCTCCTGGGACACCCGACAGATGTTTTTC. This chain joins TRDV2 and TRDJ3, with 13 bases identical to TRDD3. The CDR3 extends over 21 amino acids. The V and J ends lost 0 bases and 0 bases, in that order; junction bases with no gene match: 7. CDR1 GEAIGNYY and CDR2 EKD come from the germline V gene.

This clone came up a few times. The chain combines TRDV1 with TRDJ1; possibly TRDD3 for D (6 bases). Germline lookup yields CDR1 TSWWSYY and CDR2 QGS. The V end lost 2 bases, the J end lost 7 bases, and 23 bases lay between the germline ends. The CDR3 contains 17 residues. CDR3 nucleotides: TGTGCTCTTGGGGAAGATCCCCGTTGGACCGTTGGGGGTAAACTCATCTTT. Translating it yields CALGEDPRWTVGGKLIF.

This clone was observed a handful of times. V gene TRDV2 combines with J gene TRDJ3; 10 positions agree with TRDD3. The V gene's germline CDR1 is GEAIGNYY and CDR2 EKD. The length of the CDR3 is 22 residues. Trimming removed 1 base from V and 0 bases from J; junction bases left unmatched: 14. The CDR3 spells CACDTSGVLGDNSSWDTRQMFF. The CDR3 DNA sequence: TGTGCCTGTGACACTTCCGGGGTCCTGGGGGATAACAGCTCCTGGGACACCCGACAGATGTTTTTC.

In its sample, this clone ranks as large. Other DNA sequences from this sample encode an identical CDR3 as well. The CDR3 reads CALGELPNWVYTDKLIF. The CDR3 DNA reads as TGTGCTCTTGGGGAACTACCAAACTGGGTGTACACCGATAAACTCATCTTT. The chain joins TRDV1 to TRDJ1; a possible D gene is TRDD3 (6 bases). With 0 bases removed from V and 0 bases from J, the gap between germline ends came to 14 bases. Germline V gene lookup returns CDR1 TSWWSYY and CDR2 QGS. This CDR3 has 17 amino acids.

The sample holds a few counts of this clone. The DNA of the CDR3 is TGTGCTCTTGGGGAACTTTCTACGGGCCTTTACTGGGGGATACGCCCGTACACCGATAAACTCATCTTT. Its protein is CALGELSTGLYWGIRPYTDKLIF. The chain combines TRDV1 with TRDJ1; TRDD3 aligns across 13 bases. The germline V gene has CDR1 TSWWSYY and CDR2 QGS. With V trimmed by 0 bases and J by 0 bases, 19 bases remained unmatched. The CDR3 covers 23 residues.

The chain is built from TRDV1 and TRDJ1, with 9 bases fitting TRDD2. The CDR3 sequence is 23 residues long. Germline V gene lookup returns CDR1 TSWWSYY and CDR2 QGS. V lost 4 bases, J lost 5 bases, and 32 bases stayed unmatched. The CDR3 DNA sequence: TGTGCTCTTGGGGCCCCTAGAGGCCTTCCTACGTTAATGGGGGCCCCAACTTGGGATAAACTCATCTTT. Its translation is CALGAPRGLPTLMGAPTWDKLIF.

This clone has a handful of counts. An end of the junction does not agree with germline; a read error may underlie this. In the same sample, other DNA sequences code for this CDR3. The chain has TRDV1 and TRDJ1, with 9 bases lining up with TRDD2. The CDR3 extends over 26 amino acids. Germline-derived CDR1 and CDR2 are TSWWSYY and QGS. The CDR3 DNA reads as TGTGCTCTTGGAGAACTTCGGCCTTCCTACGCCCAACTTCTACTGGGGATCCGGCCGTACACCGATAAACTCATCTTT. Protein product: CALGELRPSYAQLLLGIRPYTDKLIF.

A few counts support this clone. CDR3 residues: CACDTVKLGDTLYTDKLIF. The CDR3, as DNA: TGTGCCTGTGACACCGTGAAATTGGGGGATACGCTGTACACCGATAAACTCATCTTT. The chain has TRDV2 and TRDJ1, with 11 bases matching TRDD3. The V segment lost 0 bases and the J segment 0 bases; nucleotides outside the gene matches: 11. Germline V lookup: CDR1 GEAIGNYY, CDR2 EKD. There are 19 residues in the CDR3.

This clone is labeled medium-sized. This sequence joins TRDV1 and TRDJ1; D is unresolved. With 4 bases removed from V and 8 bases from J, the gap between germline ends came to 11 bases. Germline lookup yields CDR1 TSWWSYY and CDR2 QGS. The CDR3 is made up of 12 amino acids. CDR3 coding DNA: TGTGCTCTTGGGGGCGGCCATGACAAACTCATCTTT. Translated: CALGGGHDKLIF.

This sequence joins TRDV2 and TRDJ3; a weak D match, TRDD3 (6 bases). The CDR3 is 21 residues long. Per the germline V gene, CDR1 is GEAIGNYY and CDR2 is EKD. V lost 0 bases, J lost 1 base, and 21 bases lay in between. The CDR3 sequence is CACDTVGITGPRSWDTRQMFF. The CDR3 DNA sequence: TGTGCCTGTGACACCGTTGGCATTACTGGGCCCAGGTCCTGGGACACCCGACAGATGTTTTTC.

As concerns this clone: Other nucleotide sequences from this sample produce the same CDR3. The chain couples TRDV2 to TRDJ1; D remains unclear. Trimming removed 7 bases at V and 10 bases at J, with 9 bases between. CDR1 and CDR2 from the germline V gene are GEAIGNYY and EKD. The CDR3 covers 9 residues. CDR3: CACDGLLIF. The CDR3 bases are TGTGCCTGCGACGGCTTACTCATCTTT.

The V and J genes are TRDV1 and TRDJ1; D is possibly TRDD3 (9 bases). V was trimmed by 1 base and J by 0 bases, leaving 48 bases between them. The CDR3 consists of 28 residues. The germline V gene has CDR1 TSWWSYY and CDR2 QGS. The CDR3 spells CALGEHFLLDVLGDSRDSLARYTDKLIF. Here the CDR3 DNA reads TGTGCTCTTGGGGAACACTTCCTACTTGACGTACTGGGGGACTCTCGGGACTCTCTCGCCCGGTACACCGATAAACTCATCTTT.

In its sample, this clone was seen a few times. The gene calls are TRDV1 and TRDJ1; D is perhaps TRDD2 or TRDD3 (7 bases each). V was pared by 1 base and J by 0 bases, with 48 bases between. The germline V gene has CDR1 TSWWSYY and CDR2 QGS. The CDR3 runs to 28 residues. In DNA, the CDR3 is TGTGCTCTTGGGGAACAAGAGAGGTCTTCATTCCTACGACTTCTCTGGGGGCCACCACACTCGTACACCGATAAACTCATCTTT. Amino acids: CALGEQERSSFLRLLWGPPHSYTDKLIF.

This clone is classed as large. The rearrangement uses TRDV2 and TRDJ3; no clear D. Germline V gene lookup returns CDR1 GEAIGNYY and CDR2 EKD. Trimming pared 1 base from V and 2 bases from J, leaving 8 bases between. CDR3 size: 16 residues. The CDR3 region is CACDTEVPWDTRQMFF. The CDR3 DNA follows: TGTGCCTGTGACACTGAAGTTCCCTGGGACACCCGACAGATGTTTTTC.

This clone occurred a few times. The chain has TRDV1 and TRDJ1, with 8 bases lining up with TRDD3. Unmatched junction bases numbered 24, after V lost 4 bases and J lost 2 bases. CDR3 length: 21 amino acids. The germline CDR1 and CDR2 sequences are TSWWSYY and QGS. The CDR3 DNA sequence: TGTGCTCTTGGGGGTATCCGCTCCCTCTGGGGGGATATACGGGAAACCGATAAACTCATCTTT. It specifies CALGGIRSLWGDIRETDKLIF.

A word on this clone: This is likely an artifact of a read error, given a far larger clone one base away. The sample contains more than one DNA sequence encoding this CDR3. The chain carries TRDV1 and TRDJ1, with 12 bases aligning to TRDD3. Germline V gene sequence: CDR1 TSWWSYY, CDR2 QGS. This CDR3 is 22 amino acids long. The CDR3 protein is CALGVLLPKQILGDTYTDKLIF. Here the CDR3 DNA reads TGTGCTCTTGGGGTCCTGCTTCCTAAGCAAATACTGGGGGATACCTACACCGATAAGCTCATCTTT.

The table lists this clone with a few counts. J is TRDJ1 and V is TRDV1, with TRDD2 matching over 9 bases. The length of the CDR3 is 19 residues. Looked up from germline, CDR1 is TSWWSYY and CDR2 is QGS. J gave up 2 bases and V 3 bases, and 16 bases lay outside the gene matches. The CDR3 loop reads CALGDPFLRLGPWTDKLIF. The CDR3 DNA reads TGTGCTCTTGGGGATCCCTTCCTACGCTTGGGTCCCTGGACCGATAAACTCATCTTT.

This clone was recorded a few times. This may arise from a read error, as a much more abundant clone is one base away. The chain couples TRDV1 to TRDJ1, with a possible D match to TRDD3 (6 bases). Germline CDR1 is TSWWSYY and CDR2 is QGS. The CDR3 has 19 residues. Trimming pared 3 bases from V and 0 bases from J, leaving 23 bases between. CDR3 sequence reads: CALGDTRQGYWVYTDKLIF. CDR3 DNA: TGTGCTCTTGGGGATACCCGACAGGGGTACTGGGTGTACACCGATAAACTCATCTTT.

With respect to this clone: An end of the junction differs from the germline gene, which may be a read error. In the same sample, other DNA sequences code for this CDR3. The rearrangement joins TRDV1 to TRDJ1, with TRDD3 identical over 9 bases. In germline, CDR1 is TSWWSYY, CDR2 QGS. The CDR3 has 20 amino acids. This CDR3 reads CALGELALLRFWGIPDKLIF. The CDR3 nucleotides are TGTGCTCTTGGGGAACTAGCCCTCCTACGGTTCTGGGGGATCCCCGATAAACTCATATTT.

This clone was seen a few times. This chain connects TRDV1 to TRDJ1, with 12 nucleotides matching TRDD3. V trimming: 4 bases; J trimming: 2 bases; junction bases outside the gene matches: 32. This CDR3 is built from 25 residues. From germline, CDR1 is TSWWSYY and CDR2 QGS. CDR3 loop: CALGGAAFLPLHWGIHPQNTDKLIF. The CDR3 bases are TGTGCTCTTGGGGGGGCGGCCTTCCTACCATTGCACTGGGGGATACACCCCCAAAATACCGATAAACTCATCTTT.

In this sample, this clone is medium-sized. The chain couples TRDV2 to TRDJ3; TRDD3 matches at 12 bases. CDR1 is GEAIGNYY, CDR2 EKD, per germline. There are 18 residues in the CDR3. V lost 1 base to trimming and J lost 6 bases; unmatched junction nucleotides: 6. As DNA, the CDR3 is TGTGCCTGTGACACGGTGCTGGGGGATACGGAGGACACCCGACAGATGTTTTTC. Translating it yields CACDTVLGDTEDTRQMFF.

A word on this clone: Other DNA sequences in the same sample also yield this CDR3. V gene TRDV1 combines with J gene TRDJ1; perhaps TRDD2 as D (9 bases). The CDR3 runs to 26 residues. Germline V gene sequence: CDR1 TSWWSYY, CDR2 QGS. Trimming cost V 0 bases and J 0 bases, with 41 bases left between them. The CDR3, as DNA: TGTGCTCTTGGGGAACTTCTGTACCTTCCTACCCCGTACTGGGGGTTCCCGACACCGAACACCGATAAACTCATCTTT. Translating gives CALGELLYLPTPYWGFPTPNTDKLIF.

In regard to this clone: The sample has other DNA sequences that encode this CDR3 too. DNA of the CDR3: TGTGCTCTTGGGGAACTCAGGCCCTCCCCCTTCCTACTCTTACTGGGGGATAATTCAAGGGATTCGGTGTACACCGATAAACTCATCTTT. Its translation is CALGELRPSPFLLLLGDNSRDSVYTDKLIF. The chain employs TRDV1 and TRDJ1; 11 bases agree with TRDD3. Germline trimming cut 0 bases from V and 0 bases from J; bases unmatched to any gene: 42. The CDR3 length is 30 residues. Germline lookup yields CDR1 TSWWSYY and CDR2 QGS.